This passage covers 10 T cell receptor beta chains from one sample sequenced in a study of T-cell reconstitution after alpha-beta-depleted transplantation in children. Unique molecular identifiers were used to barcode this TCRbeta library. TCRdb itself ran the PCR reads through MiXCR, one entry per CDR3 protein. The sample shows tens of thousands of distinct CDR3 sequences, approximately 8.7% of them seen only once. The sample in question was PBMCs, mostly from graft donor cells, obtained 60 days after TCRalphabeta/CD19-depleted stem cell transplant. These receptors were collected from a male patient between 2 and 15 years old who had a stem cell transplant for chronic granulomatous disease, so the T cells may come from the graft donor.

There are a few counts of this clonotype. The rearrangement uses TRBV7-9 and TRBJ2-7; 9 bases align to TRBD1. The V and J ends lost 6 bases and 2 bases, in that order; junction bases with no gene match: 5. CDR3 length equals 14 residues. Germline CDR1 reads SEHNR; CDR2 reads FQNEAQ (reference sequence). The CDR3 sequence: CASSADRGTYEQYF. CDR3 coding DNA: TGTGCCAGCAGTGCAGACAGGGGGACCTACGAGCAGTACTTC.

This clonotype was seen a handful of times. The chain is built from TRBV10-3 and TRBJ1-2, with D perhaps TRBD1 (5 bases). Trimming removed 2 bases at V and 1 base at J, with 8 bases between. The CDR3 length is 14 residues. Germline CDR1 and CDR2: ENHRY and SYGVKD. CDR3 DNA: TGTGCCATCAGTGAGGGTCAGGGTAACTATGGCTACACCTTC. Translating it yields CAISEGQGNYGYTF.

There are a few counts of this clonotype. The V call is TRBV6-1, the J call TRBJ2-6; D remains unclear. Trimming removed 6 bases at V and 0 bases at J, with 15 bases between. Germline V gene data show CDR1 as MNHNS and CDR2 as SASEGT. The CDR3 length is 17 residues. CDR3 loop: CASSALTESSGANVLTF. In DNA form, the CDR3 reads TGTGCCAGCAGCGCCCTTACAGAATCCTCTGGGGCCAACGTCCTGACTTTC.

This clonotype showed up just a few times. The V gene is TRBV5-8, the J gene TRBJ1-4, with 8 bases identical to TRBD1. Losses at the gene ends were 6 bases for V and 3 bases for J; bases not matched to a gene: 10. CDR1 and CDR2 (germline): SGHTS, YDEGEE. This CDR3 region has 16 residues. CDR3 loop: CASIRTGSYSNEKLFF. The CDR3 coding sequence is TGTGCCAGCATCAGGACAGGGTCGTATTCTAATGAAAAACTGTTTTTT.

This clonotype was recorded at least ten times. The gene calls are TRBV7-2 and TRBJ2-2; D remains unclear. CDR1 is SGHTA, CDR2 FQGNSA, per germline. The ends were cut back, 6 bases at V and 6 bases at J, with 8 bases in the middle. CDR3 size: 12 residues. The chain's CDR3 is CASSFRAGELFF. CDR3 sequence (DNA): TGTGCCAGCAGTTTCCGGGCCGGGGAGCTGTTTTTT. The full variable domain, with the rest looked up from reference TRBV7-2 and TRBJ2-2, is GAGVSQSPSNKVTEKGKDVELRCDPISGHTALYWYRQSLGQGLEFLIYFQGNSAPDKSGLPSDRFSAERTGGSVSTLTIQRTQQEDSAVYLCASSFRAGELFFGEGSRLTVL.

This clonotype came up many times. The CDR3 nucleotides read TGTGCCAGCAGCCAAGAGGGAAGTCGGGGACAGGAAGCTTTCTTT. It encodes CASSQEGSRGQEAFF. This rearrangement joins TRBV3-1 to TRBJ1-1, with 7 bases that match TRBD1. V gave up 0 bases and J gave up 8 bases; unmatched junction bases: 9. The germline CDR1 and CDR2 sequences are LGHDT and YNNKEL (reference sequence). CDR3 length equals 15 residues.

This clonotype was found many times. The chain carries TRBV2 and TRBJ2-2; D perhaps matches TRBD2 (5 bases). V was trimmed by 7 bases and J by 7 bases, leaving 13 bases between them. The length of the CDR3 is 13 residues. CDR1 and CDR2 (germline): SNHLY, FYNNEI. CDR3 loop: CASMRAIFGELFF. The CDR3 coding sequence is TGTGCCAGCATGAGGGCAATATTCGGGGAGCTGTTTTTT. Together with reference TRBV2 and TRBJ2-2, the CDR3 gives the full variable domain: EPEVTQTPSHQVTQMGQEVILRCVPISNHLYFYWYRQILGQKVEFLVSFYNNEISEKSEIFDDQFSVERPDGSNFTLKIRSTKLEDSAMYFCASMRAIFGELFFGEGSRLTVL.

The table lists this clonotype with many counts. The V call is TRBV20-1, the J call TRBJ2-3, with 8 bases matching TRBD2. Germline V lookup: CDR1 DFQATT, CDR2 SNEGSKA (reference sequence). The trim removed 4 bases at V and 0 bases at J, leaving 6 bases unmatched. The CDR3 covers 15 residues. The CDR3 protein is CSAILSGTSTDTQYF. CDR3 in DNA: TGCAGTGCTATCCTTAGCGGGACTAGCACAGATACGCAGTATTTT.

The sample holds many counts of this clonotype. The chain carries TRBV10-3 and TRBJ2-1; 9 bases line up with TRBD2. With V trimmed by 6 bases and J by 1 base, 7 bases remained unmatched. Germline lookup yields CDR1 ENHRY and CDR2 SYGVKD. The CDR3 has 16 amino acids. Here the CDR3 reads CAIRTSGVWSYNEQFF. The CDR3 DNA is TGTGCCATCAGGACTAGCGGCGTTTGGTCCTACAATGAGCAGTTCTTC.

J is TRBJ1-2 and V is TRBV18; TRBD1 might be the D (5 bases). V was shortened by 3 bases and J by 9 bases, with 14 bases between the two germline ends. CDR1 KGHSH and CDR2 LQKENI come from the germline V gene. The CDR3 runs to 13 residues. This CDR3 is CASSPETVDSYTF. In nucleotides, the CDR3 is TGTGCCAGCTCACCCGAGACAGTTGATAGCTACACCTTC.